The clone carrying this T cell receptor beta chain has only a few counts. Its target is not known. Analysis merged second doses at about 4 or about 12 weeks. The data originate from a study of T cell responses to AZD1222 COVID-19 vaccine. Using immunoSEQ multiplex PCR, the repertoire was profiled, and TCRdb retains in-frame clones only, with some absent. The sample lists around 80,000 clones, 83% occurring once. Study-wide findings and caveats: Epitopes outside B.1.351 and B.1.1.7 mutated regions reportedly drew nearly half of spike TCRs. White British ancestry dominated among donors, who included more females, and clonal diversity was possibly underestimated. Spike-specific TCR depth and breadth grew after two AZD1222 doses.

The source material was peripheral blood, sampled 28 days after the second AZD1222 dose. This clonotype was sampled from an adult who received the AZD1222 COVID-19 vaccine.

The CDR3 reads CASTGAGSTQETQYF. DNA for the CDR3: TGTGCCAGCACCGGGGCAGGGAGCACCCAAGAGACCCAGTACTTC. The rearrangement joins TRBV11-2 to TRBJ2-5; TRBD1 or TRBD2 may be the D gene (5 bases each). The CDR3 runs 15 residues. CDR1 is SGHAT and CDR2 is FQNNGV in the germline V gene. V dropped 7 bases and J dropped 1 base, with 16 bases sitting between them.